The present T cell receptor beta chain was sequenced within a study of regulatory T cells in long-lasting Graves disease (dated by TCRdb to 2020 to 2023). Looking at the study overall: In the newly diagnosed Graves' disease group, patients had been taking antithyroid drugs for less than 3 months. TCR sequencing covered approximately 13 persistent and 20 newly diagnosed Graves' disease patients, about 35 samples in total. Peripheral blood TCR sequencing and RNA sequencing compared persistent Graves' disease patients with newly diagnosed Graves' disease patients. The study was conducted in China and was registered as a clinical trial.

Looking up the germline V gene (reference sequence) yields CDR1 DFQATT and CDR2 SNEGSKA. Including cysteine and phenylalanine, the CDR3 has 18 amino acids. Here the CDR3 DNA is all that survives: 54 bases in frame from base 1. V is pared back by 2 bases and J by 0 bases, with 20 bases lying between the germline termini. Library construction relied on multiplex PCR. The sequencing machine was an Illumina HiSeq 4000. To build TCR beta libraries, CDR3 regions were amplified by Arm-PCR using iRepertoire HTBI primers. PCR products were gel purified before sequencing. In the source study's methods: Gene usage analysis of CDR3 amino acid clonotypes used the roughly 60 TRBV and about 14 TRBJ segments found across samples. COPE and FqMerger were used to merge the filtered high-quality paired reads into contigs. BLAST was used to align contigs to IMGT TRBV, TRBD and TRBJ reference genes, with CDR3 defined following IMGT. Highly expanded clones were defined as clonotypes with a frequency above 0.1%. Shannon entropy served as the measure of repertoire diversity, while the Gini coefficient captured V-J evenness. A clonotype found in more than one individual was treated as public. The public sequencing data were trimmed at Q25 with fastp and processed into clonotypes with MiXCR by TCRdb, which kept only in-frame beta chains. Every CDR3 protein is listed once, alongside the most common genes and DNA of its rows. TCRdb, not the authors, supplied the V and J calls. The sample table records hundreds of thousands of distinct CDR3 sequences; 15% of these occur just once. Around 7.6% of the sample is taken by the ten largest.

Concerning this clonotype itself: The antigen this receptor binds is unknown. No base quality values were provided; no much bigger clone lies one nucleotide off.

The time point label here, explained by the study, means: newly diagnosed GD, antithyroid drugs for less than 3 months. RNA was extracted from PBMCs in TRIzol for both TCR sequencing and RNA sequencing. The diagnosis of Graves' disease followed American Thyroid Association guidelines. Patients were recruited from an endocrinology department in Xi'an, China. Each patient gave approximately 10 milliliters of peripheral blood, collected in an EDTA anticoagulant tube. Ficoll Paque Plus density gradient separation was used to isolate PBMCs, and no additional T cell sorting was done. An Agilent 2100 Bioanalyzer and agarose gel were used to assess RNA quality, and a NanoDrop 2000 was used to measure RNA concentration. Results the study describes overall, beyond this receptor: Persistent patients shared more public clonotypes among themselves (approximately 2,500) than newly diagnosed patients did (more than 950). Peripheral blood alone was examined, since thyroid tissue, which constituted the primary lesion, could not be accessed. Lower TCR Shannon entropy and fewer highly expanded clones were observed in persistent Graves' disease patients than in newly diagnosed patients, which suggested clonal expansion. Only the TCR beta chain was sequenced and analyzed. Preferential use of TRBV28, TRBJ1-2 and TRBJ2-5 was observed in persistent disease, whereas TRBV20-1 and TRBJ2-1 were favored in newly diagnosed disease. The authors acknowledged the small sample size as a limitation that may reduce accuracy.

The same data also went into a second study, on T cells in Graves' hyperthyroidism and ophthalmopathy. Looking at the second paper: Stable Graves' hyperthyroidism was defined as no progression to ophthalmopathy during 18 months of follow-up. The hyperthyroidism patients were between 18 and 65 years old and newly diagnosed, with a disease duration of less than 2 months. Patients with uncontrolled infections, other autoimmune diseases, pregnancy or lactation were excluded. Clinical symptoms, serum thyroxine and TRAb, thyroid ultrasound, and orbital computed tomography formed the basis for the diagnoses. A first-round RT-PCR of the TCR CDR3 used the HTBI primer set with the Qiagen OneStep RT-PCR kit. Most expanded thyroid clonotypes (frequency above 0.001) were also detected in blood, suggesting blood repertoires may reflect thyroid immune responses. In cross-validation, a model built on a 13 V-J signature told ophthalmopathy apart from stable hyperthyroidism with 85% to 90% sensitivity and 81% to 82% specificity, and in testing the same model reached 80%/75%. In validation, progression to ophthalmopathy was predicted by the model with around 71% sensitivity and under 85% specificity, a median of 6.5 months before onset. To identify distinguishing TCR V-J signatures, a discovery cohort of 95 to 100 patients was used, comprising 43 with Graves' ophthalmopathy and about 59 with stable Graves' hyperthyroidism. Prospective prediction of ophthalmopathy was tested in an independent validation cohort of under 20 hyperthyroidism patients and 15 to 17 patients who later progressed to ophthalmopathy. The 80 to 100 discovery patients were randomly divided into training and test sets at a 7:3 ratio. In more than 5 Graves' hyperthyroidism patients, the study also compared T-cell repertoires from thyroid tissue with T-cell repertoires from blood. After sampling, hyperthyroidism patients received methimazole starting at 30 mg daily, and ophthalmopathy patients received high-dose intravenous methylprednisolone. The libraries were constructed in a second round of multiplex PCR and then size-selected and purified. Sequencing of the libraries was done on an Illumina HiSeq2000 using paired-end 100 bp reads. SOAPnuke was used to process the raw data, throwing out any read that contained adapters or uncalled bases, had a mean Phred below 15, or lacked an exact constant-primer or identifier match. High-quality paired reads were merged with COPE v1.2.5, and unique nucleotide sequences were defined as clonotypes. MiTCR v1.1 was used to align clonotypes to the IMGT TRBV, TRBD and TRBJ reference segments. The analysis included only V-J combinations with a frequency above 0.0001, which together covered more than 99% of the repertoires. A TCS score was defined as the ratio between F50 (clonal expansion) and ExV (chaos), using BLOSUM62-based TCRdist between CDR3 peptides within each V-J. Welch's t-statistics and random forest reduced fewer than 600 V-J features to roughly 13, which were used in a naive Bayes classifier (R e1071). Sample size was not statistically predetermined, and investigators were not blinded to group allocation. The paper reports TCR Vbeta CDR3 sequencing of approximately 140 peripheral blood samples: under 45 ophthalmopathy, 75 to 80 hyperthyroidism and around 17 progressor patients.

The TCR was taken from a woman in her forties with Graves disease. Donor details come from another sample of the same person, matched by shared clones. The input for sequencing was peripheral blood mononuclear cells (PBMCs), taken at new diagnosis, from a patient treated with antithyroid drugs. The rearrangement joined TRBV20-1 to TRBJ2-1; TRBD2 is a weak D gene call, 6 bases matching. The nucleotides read TGCAGTGCTAGATCTCAAGCGGGCTGGGTAACCTCCTACAATGAGCAGTTCTTC. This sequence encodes CSARSQAGWVTSYNEQFF.